The 29 T cell receptor beta chains listed next were all sequenced from one sample in a study of blood T cell repertoires in COVID-19. Assay: immunoSEQ multiplex PCR; the TCRdb copy retains only in-frame clones and omits some. The table includes roughly 160,000 clones, more than 75% detected once. Sequencing was carried out using peripheral blood. The receptors come from a woman aged 50 to 60 with COVID-19, enrolled during active disease.

The chain couples TRBV4-1 to TRBJ1-6; weak D call: TRBD1 (6 bases). Germline V gene sequence: CDR1 MGHRA, CDR2 YSYEKL. V shed 0 bases and J shed 7 bases, with 10 bases lying between them. The CDR3 contains 15 residues. As DNA, the CDR3 is TGCGCCAGCAGCCAAGAAGGCCAGGGGAATTCACCCCTCCACTTT. Protein sequence: CASSQEGQGNSPLHF.

This clone was counted at least ten times. This chain links TRBV9 with TRBJ2-7, with 7 bases aligning to TRBD2. V was pared by 4 bases and J by 0 bases, with 7 bases of the junction left unmatched. From germline, CDR1 is SGDLS and CDR2 YYNGEE. The CDR3 loop spans 15 amino acids. The CDR3 DNA is TGTGCCAGCAGCTTCAGCGGGGCCAGCTCCTACGAGCAGTACTTC. Translation gives CASSFSGASSYEQYF.

This clone has only one observation. The CDR3, as DNA: TGTGCCAGCAGCTCAAGGACAGGAACGAACACTGAAGCTTTCTTT. Translation: CASSSRTGTNTEAFF. J is TRBJ1-1 and V is TRBV11-3, with 7 nucleotides matching TRBD1. Looked up from germline, CDR1 is SGHNT and CDR2 is YENEEA. The CDR3 sequence is 15 residues long. V lost 4 bases, J lost 1 base, and 6 bases stayed unmatched.

The rearrangement links TRBV28 to TRBJ1-2; D is unresolved. The CDR3 sequence is 12 residues long. V lost 5 bases, J lost 6 bases, and 10 bases lay in between. The germline CDR1 and CDR2 sequences are MDHEN and SYDVKM. The CDR3 sequence is CASSLYLNGYTF. CDR3 coding DNA: TGTGCCAGCAGTCTCTACCTCAATGGCTACACCTTC.

About this clone: Other DNA sequences from this sample encode an identical CDR3 as well. The chain recombines TRBV6-5 with TRBJ1-5; D gene ambiguous. The germline V gene encodes CDR1 MNHEY and CDR2 SVGAGI. This CDR3 is 15 amino acids long. Trimming took off 0 bases at V and 1 base at J, with 7 bases between the two ends. The CDR3 sequence is CASSYSFQSNQPQHF. The CDR3 nucleotides are TGTGCCAGCAGTTACTCGTTTCAGAGCAATCAGCCCCAGCATTTT.

The gene calls are TRBV2 and TRBJ2-5; no definite D call. V lost 7 bases, J lost 3 bases, and 12 bases lay in between. Germline lookup yields CDR1 SNHLY and CDR2 FYNNEI. CDR3 length: 13 residues. This CDR3 reads CASNPAAKETQYF. The CDR3 DNA sequence: TGTGCCAGCAACCCCGCTGCTAAAGAGACCCAGTACTTC.

For the CDR3, the DNA is TGTGCTAGTGGAGTTGACTTGTACAATGAGCAGTTCTTC. This sequence encodes CASGVDLYNEQFF. This chain uses TRBV12-5 with TRBJ2-1; D uncertain. Trimming stripped 6 bases from V and 4 bases from J, with 10 bases between. Germline assignment: CDR1 LGHNT and CDR2 FRNRAP. The CDR3 contains 13 residues.

For the CDR3, the DNA is TGTGCCAGCAGCCCCGAGCCGGGGGTGGAGACCCAGTACTTC. Its protein is CASSPEPGVETQYF. The chain has TRBV5-4 and TRBJ2-5, with D possibly matching TRBD2 (6 bases). The germline V gene encodes CDR1 SGHNT and CDR2 YYREEE (reference sequence). CDR3 length equals 14 residues. The germline V and J ends were trimmed by 4 bases and 5 bases, with 15 bases remaining between them.

The chain couples TRBV10-3 to TRBJ1-1; D unresolved. Germline CDR1 ENHRY, CDR2 SYGVKD. Trimming shortened V by 2 bases and J by 0 bases, and 10 bases separated the two germline ends. The CDR3 spans 15 residues. The CDR3 coding sequence is TGTGCCATCAGTGAGCCGCCCACAGTGAACACTGAAGCTTTCTTT. It codes for CAISEPPTVNTEAFF.

The chain joins TRBV2 to TRBJ2-1; possibly TRBD1 for D (6 bases). V dropped 7 bases and J dropped 9 bases, with 22 bases sitting between them. The CDR3 length is 15 residues. Germline CDR1 is SNHLY and CDR2 is FYNNEI. As DNA, the CDR3 is TGTGCCAGCACTGTACTACAGGGATGGGGAAGTGAGCAGTTCTTC. Translating gives CASTVLQGWGSEQFF.

This rearrangement joins TRBV19 to TRBJ2-7; tentatively, D is TRBD1 (6 bases). The germline V gene encodes CDR1 LNHDA and CDR2 SQIVND (reference sequence). The CDR3 loop spans 13 amino acids. V lost 3 bases, J lost 6 bases, and 12 bases lay in between. DNA of the CDR3: TGTGCCAGTAGTATGCCGACAGGTGGCGAGCAGTACTTC. It codes for CASSMPTGGEQYF. Variable domain in full (rest from reference TRBV19 and TRBJ2-7): DGGITQSPKYLFRKEGQNVTLSCEQNLNHDAMYWYRQDPGQGLRLIYYSQIVNDFQKGDIAEGYSVSREKKESFPLTVTSAQKNPTAFYLCASSMPTGGEQYFGPGTRLTVT.

V and J are TRBV28 and TRBJ1-6, with 7 bases matching TRBD1. Trimming at V came to 5 bases and at J to 13 bases, leaving 11 bases not matched to a gene. The CDR3 is made up of 14 amino acids. CDR1 and CDR2 (germline): MDHEN, SYDVKM. The DNA for the CDR3 is TGTGCCAGCAGTCGACAGGGCCGTACAAGCCCCCTCCACTTT. Amino acids: CASSRQGRTSPLHF.

V and J are TRBV5-1 and TRBJ2-2; 11 bases fit TRBD2. The germline gives CDR1 SGHRS, CDR2 YFSETQ. The CDR3 length is 17 residues. Trimming at V came to 4 bases and at J to 2 bases, leaving 7 bases not matched to a gene. The CDR3 region is CASSPTGTSGNTGELFF. The CDR3 nucleotides are TGCGCCAGCAGCCCTACCGGGACTAGCGGTAACACCGGGGAGCTGTTTTTT. The complete variable domain, with remaining parts taken from reference TRBV5-1 and TRBJ2-2, reads KAGVTQTPRYLIKTRGQQVTLSCSPISGHRSVSWYQQTPGQGLQFLFEYFSETQRNKGNFPGRFSGRQFSNSRSEMNVSTLELGDSALYLCASSPTGTSGNTGELFFGEGSRLTVL.

This clone was recorded many times. This CDR3 reads CASSQDGWGGNYNEQFF. The CDR3 DNA is TGCGCCAGCAGCCAAGATGGGTGGGGGGGCAATTACAATGAGCAGTTCTTC. V and J are TRBV4-3 and TRBJ2-1; D perhaps matches TRBD2 (7 bases). Germline V gene sequence: CDR1 LGHNA, CDR2 YSLEER. The CDR3 is 17 amino acids. V was cut by 0 bases and J by 4 bases, with 16 bases left in between.

The CDR3 protein is CASSLSWSGLSPGELFF. CDR3 nucleotide sequence: TGTGCCAGCAGTTTAAGCTGGAGCGGCTTGAGTCCCGGGGAGCTGTTTTTT. The chain couples TRBV28 to TRBJ2-2; TRBD2 might be the D (5 bases). This CDR3 is built from 17 residues. Germline CDR1 and CDR2: MDHEN and SYDVKM. Trimming left V 2 bases short and J 6 bases short, with 19 bases between. Using reference TRBV28 and TRBJ2-2 for the parts outside the CDR3, the full variable domain is DVKVTQSSRYLVKRTGEKVFLECVQDMDHENMFWYRQDPGLGLRLIYFSYDVKMKEKGDIPEGYSVSREKKERFSLILESASTNQTSMYLCASSLSWSGLSPGELFFGEGSRLTVL.

CDR3 region: CASRDNRGVGTDTQYF. CDR3 bases: TGTGCCAGCAGAGATAACAGGGGGGTAGGCACAGATACGCAGTATTTT. This sequence joins TRBV6-6 and TRBJ2-3, with 8 bases aligning to TRBD1. With V trimmed by 6 bases and J by 1 base, 9 bases remained unmatched. Germline values: CDR1 MNHNY, CDR2 SVGAGI (reference sequence). The CDR3 is 16 amino acids.

There are a few counts of this clone. The V gene is TRBV9, the J gene TRBJ2-5; 8 positions match TRBD2. The J segment lost 5 bases and the V segment lost 3 bases, leaving 6 bases of the junction unmatched. This CDR3 comprises 14 residues. CDR1 and CDR2 (germline): SGDLS, YYNGEE. For the CDR3, the DNA is TGTGCCAGCAGCGCCGGGGGGGTTGGGGAGACCCAGTACTTC. Translating it yields CASSAGGVGETQYF.

This chain joins TRBV7-8 and TRBJ1-1; D uncertain. The CDR3 runs 13 residues. Germline V gene lookup returns CDR1 SGHVS and CDR2 FQNEAQ. The germline V and J ends were trimmed by 2 bases and 5 bases, with 9 bases remaining between them. CDR3 DNA sequence: TGTGCCAGCAGCTTAACCGGGTCGACTGAAGCTTTCTTT. It specifies CASSLTGSTEAFF.

The chain is built from TRBV5-1 and TRBJ1-1; 7 bases line up with TRBD1. The length of the CDR3 is 14 residues. Germline V gene sequence: CDR1 SGHRS, CDR2 YFSETQ. Losses at the gene ends were 3 bases for V and 6 bases for J; bases not matched to a gene: 8. In DNA form, the CDR3 reads TGCGCCAGCAGCTGGGGGACAGCTAAACCTGAAGCTTTCTTT. Its protein is CASSWGTAKPEAFF.

This chain connects TRBV11-3 to TRBJ2-2, with D perhaps matching TRBD1 (5 bases). Trimming took 5 bases from V and 5 from J, leaving 9 bases between them. The CDR3 sequence is 13 residues long. Germline CDR1 and CDR2: SGHNT and YENEEA. The CDR3 bases are TGTGCCAGCAGCCACCAGGGTACCGGGGAGCTGTTTTTT. Its translation is CASSHQGTGELFF.

This clone was found a few times. The rearrangement links TRBV6-6 to TRBJ1-2; D uncertain. Germline values: CDR1 MNHNY, CDR2 SVGAGI (reference sequence). CDR3 length equals 11 residues. V was shortened by 6 bases and J by 10 bases, with 12 bases between the two germline ends. The CDR3 bases are TGTGCCAGCAGGACCAACAGAAACTACACCTTC. As protein: CASRTNRNYTF.

This rearrangement joins TRBV21-1 to TRBJ2-7; no DNA check was done on the table's D call, TRBD2. TRBV21-1 is described as a pseudogene. CDR3 length: 16 amino acids. The CDR3 bases are TGTGCCAGCAGCAAAGGGCAGGGAGGGGGCTCCTACGAGCAGTACTTC. Its translation: CASSKGQGGGSYEQYF.

This rearrangement joins TRBV19 to TRBJ2-7, with a possible D match to TRBD1 (5 bases). This CDR3 is 13 amino acids long. The V gene's germline CDR1 is LNHDA and CDR2 SQIVND (reference sequence). V lost 4 bases, J lost 1 base, and 8 bases lay in between. The CDR3: CASSTQGSYEQYF. The CDR3 nucleotides read TGTGCCAGTAGTACCCAGGGATCCTACGAGCAGTACTTC.

V gene TRBV7-9 combines with J gene TRBJ2-3; D is undetermined. Between the trimmed V and J ends, which lost 3 bases and 4 bases, there was a span of 5 bases. CDR1 SEHNR and CDR2 FQNEAQ come from the germline V gene (reference sequence). The CDR3 has 12 amino acids. This CDR3 is CASSLGADTQYF. The DNA of the CDR3 is TGTGCCAGCAGCTTGGGCGCAGATACGCAGTATTTT. The complete variable domain, with remaining parts taken from reference TRBV7-9 and TRBJ2-3, reads DTGVSQNPRHKITKRGQNVTFRCDPISEHNRLYWYRQTLGQGPEFLTYFQNEAQLEKSRLLSDRFSAERPKGSFSTLEIQRTEQGDSAMYLCASSLGADTQYFGPGTRLTVL.

The chain joins TRBV5-6 to TRBJ2-2, with TRBD1 identical over 8 bases. CDR1 and CDR2 (germline): SGHDT, YYEEEE. The CDR3 covers 16 residues. Trimming at V came to 2 bases and at J to 0 bases, leaving 3 bases not matched to a gene. CDR3 nucleotides: TGTGCCAGCAGCTTCACAGGGGGTTCGAACACCGGGGAGCTGTTTTTT. Encoded protein: CASSFTGGSNTGELFF.

The rearrangement uses TRBV19 and TRBJ1-6; D is unresolved. Germline V gene sequence: CDR1 LNHDA, CDR2 SQIVND (reference sequence). The CDR3 contains 14 residues. The ends were cut back, 8 bases at V and 10 bases at J, with 18 bases in the middle. CDR3 nucleotides: TGTGCCAGTCCCCCAACCCAGGTTAGGTCACCCCTCCACTTT. It is translated as CASPPTQVRSPLHF.

This chain links TRBV19 with TRBJ2-5, with 8 bases fitting TRBD1. The CDR3 length is 15 residues. In germline, CDR1 is LNHDA, CDR2 SQIVND (reference sequence). V gave up 6 bases and J gave up 5 bases; unmatched junction bases: 11. CDR3 DNA: TGTGCCAGTAGCTCAGGACAGGGTGATCGGGAGACCCAGTACTTC. It specifies CASSSGQGDRETQYF.

V gene TRBV2 combines with J gene TRBJ1-3; TRBD1 matches 9 bases. This CDR3 has 14 residues. The trim removed 7 bases at V and 6 bases at J, leaving 7 bases unmatched. Germline V gives CDR1 SNHLY, CDR2 FYNNEI. CDR3 in DNA: TGTGCCAGCACCGAGGGACAGGGACTAAACACCATATATTTT. Amino acid sequence: CASTEGQGLNTIYF. The full variable domain, in which reference TRBV2 and TRBJ1-3 provide the parts outside the CDR3, is EPEVTQTPSHQVTQMGQEVILRCVPISNHLYFYWYRQILGQKVEFLVSFYNNEISEKSEIFDDQFSVERPDGSNFTLKIRSTKLEDSAMYFCASTEGQGLNTIYFGEGSWLTVV.

This chain uses TRBV6-2 or TRBV6-3 with TRBJ2-5, with 9 positions matching TRBD2. Germline values: CDR1 MNHEY, CDR2 SVGEGT. V gave up 5 bases and J gave up 1 base; unmatched junction bases: 5. The CDR3 loop spans 15 amino acids. DNA for the CDR3: TGTGCCAGCAGTGGCGGGGGGGCTACCCAAGAGACCCAGTACTTC. Its protein is CASSGGGATQETQYF.